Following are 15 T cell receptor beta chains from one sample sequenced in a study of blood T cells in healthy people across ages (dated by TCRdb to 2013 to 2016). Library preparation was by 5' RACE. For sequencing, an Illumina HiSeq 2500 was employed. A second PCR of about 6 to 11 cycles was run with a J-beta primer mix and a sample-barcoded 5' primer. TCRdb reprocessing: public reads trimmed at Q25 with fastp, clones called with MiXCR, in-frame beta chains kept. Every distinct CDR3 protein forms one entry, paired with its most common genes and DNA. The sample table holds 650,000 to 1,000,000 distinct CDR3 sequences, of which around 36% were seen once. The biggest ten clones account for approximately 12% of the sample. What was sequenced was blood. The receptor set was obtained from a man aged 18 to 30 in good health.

This chain's CDR3 is CASWCRQGRNLAGNEQYF. Here the CDR3 DNA reads TGTGCCAGCTGGTGTAGACAGGGAAGAAATCTAGCGGGGAACGAGCAGTACTTC. The rearrangement links TRBV21-1 to TRBJ2-5; the table calls TRBD2, which could not be checked here. The J call may be wrong; the DNA end is better matched by TRBJ2-7. TRBV21-1 is shown as a pseudogene. The CDR3 contains 18 residues.

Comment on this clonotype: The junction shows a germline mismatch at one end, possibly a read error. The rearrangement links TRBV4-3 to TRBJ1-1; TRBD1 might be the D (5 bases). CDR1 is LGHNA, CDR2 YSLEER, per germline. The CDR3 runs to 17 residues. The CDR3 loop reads CASSQDRGGPVNTGAFF. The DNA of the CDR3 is TGCGCCAGCAGCCAAGATCGCGGGGGTCCGGTGAACACTGGAGCTTTCTTT.

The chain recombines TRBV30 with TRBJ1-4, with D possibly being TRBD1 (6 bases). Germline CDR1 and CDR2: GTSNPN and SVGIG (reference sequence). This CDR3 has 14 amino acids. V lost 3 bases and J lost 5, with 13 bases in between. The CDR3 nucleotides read TGTGCCTGGAGCGTACAGGGAATGAATGAAAAACTGTTTTTT. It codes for CAWSVQGMNEKLFF.

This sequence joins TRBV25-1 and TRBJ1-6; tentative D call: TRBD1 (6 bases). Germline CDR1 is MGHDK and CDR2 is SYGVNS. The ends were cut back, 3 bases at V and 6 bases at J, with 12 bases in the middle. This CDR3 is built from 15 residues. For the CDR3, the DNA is TGTGCCAGCAGTGACGTACAGGGTGTTAATTCACCCCTCCACTTT. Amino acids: CASSDVQGVNSPLHF. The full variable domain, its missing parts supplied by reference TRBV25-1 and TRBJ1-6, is EADIYQTPRYLVIGTGKKITLECSQTMGHDKMYWYQQDPGMELHLIHYSYGVNSTEKGDLSSESTVSRIRTEHFPLTLESARPSHTSQYLCASSDVQGVNSPLHFGNGTRLTVT.

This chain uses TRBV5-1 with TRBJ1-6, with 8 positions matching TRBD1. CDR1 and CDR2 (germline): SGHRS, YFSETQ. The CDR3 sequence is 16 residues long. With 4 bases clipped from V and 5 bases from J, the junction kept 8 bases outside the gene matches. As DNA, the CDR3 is TGCGCCAGCAGCCACGGGACAGGTGCTAATAATTCACCCCTCCACTTT. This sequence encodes CASSHGTGANNSPLHF.

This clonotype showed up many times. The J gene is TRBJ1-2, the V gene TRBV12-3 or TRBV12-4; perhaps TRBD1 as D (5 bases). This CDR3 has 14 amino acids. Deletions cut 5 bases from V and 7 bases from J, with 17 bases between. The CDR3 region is CASSPRTQDGGYTF. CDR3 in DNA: TGTGCCAGCAGTCCAAGGACACAGGACGGTGGCTACACCTTC.

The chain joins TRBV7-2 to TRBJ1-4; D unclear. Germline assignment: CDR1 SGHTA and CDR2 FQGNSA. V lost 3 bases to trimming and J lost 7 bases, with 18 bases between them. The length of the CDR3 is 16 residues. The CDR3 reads CASSLVVGSGSEKLFF. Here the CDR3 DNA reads TGTGCCAGCAGCTTGGTCGTGGGGTCGGGGAGTGAAAAACTGTTTTTT.

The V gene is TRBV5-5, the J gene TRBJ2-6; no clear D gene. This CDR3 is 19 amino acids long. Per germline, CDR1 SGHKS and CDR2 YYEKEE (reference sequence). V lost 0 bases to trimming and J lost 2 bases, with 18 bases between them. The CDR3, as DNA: TGTGCCAGCAGCTTGGCCCTAGGCATGTGGGGAACTGGGGCCAACGTCCTGACTTTC. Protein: CASSLALGMWGTGANVLTF.

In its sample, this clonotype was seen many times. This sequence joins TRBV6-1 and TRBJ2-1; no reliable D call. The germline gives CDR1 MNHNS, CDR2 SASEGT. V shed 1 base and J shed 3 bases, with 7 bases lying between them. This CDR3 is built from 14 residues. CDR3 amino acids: CASSEVGIYNEQFF. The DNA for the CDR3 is TGTGCCAGCAGTGAAGTTGGCATCTACAATGAGCAGTTCTTC.

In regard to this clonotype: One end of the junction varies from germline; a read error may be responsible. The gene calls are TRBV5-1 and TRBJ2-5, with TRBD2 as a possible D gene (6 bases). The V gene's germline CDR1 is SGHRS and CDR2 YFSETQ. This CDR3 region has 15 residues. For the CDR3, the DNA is TGCGCCAGCAGCTTGTTAACTAGCTCCCAAGGGACCCAGTACTTC. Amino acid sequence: CASSLLTSSQGTQYF.

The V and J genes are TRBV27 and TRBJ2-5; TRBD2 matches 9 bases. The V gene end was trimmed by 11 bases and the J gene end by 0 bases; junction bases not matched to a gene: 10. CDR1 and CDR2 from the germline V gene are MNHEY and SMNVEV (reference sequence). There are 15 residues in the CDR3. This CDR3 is CAGIPAGGHQETQYF. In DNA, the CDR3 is TGTGCCGGCATCCCCGCGGGAGGGCACCAAGAGACCCAGTACTTC.

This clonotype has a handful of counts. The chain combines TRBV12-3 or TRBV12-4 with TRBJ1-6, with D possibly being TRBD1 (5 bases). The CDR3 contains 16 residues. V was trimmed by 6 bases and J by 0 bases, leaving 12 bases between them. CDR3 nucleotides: TGTGCCAGCAGACGTGGGGGGAGCTCCTATAATTCACCCCTCCACTTT. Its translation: CASRRGGSSYNSPLHF.

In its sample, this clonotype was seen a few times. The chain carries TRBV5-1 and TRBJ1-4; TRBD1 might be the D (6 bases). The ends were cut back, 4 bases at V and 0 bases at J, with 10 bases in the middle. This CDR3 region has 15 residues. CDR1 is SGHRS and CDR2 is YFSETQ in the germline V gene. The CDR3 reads CASSMDSATNEKLFF. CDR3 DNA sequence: TGCGCCAGCAGCATGGACAGTGCAACTAATGAAAAACTGTTTTTT.

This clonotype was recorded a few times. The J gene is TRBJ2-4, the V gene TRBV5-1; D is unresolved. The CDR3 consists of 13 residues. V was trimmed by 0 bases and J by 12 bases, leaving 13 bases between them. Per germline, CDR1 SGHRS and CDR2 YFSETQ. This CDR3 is CASSLEPGSAQYF. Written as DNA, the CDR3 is TGCGCCAGCAGCTTGGAGCCCGGGTCCGCTCAGTACTTC.

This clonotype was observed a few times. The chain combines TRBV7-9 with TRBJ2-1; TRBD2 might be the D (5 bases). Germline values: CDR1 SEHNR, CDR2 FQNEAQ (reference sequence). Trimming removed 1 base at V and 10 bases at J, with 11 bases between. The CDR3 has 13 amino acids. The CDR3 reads CASSLGTWEEQFF. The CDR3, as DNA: TGTGCCAGCAGCTTAGGGACTTGGGAAGAGCAGTTCTTC.